This T cell receptor (beta chain) was recovered during a study of OX40 agonist ivuxolimab in advanced cancers. Whole-study context: Ivuxolimab was delivered to patients intravenously every 2 weeks at doses spanning 0.01 to 10 mg/kg.

Assay used: immunoSEQ multiplex PCR; TCRdb lists only in-frame clones, some missing. This repertoire shows tens of thousands of clones, roughly 87% found once; its top ten account for 1.1% to 1.5%. Germline V CDR1 and CDR2: SGHAT, FQNNGV. The V segment lost 2 bases and the J segment 7 bases; nucleotides outside the gene matches: 8. The length of the CDR3 is 15 residues. This specimen was CD4+ or CD8+ T cells sorted from blood, taken in a trial of the OX40 agonist ivuxolimab. J is TRBJ2-7 and V is TRBV11-2, with 10 bases identical to TRBD2. The TCR was taken from an adult with an advanced solid tumor such as melanoma, head and neck, liver or kidney cancer. CDR3 in amino acids: CASSLLVAGGREQYF. The CDR3 nucleotides read TGTGCCAGCAGCTTATTGGTAGCGGGAGGCAGAGAGCAGTACTTC.